The clone carrying this TCR beta chain was seen only once. Its antigen is unidentified. The data stem from a study of shared clonotypes between healthy human individuals. General study points: Naive subsets typically showed greater estimated richness than memory subsets.

Clones were read by immunoSEQ multiplex PCR, and TCRdb kept only the in-frame ones, dropping some. Of some 1 million clones in the sample, around 75% were seen once. CDR1 is ENHRY and CDR2 is SYGVKD in the germline V gene. The CDR3 has 14 amino acids. Trimming removed 4 bases from V and 1 base from J, with 8 bases in between. Sequencing input: memory CD4+ T cells sorted from blood. Subset: CD45RA-negative fraction. The gene calls are TRBV10-3 and TRBJ1-5, with D maybe TRBD1 (6 bases). This clonotype was sampled from a man aged 18 to 35 in good health. CDR3 in amino acids: CAISGTESNQPQHF. CDR3 nucleotide sequence: TGTGCCATCAGTGGGACAGAAAGCAATCAGCCCCAGCATTTT.